This T cell receptor beta chain was found in a study of radiotherapy plus CTLA-4 blockade in lung cancer. Findings and limits, study-wide: Subsequent to radiotherapy plus ipilimumab, tumor-derived TCR clones underwent expansion in blood. Reported findings show early blood T cell clone dynamics, with interferon-beta, best predicted response.

About this clone itself: What it binds is unknown.

Clones were sequenced by immunoSEQ multiplex PCR, and TCRdb holds only the in-frame ones, with some missing. The table records 40,000 to 45,000 clones, roughly four fifths of them present only once. Germline CDR1 SGHDT, CDR2 YYEEEE. The CDR3 is made up of 14 amino acids. Trimming stripped 4 bases from V and 1 base from J, with 11 bases between. The chain employs TRBV5-6 and TRBJ2-5; possible D gene TRBD2, 6 bases. Sequencing used peripheral blood, obtained from a patient treated with radiotherapy plus ipilimumab. The receptor was isolated from a human donor with non-small cell lung cancer whose response to radiotherapy plus ipilimumab could not be evaluated. For the CDR3, the DNA is TGTGCCAGCAGCGGGGGGACCCCCCAAGAGACCCAGTACTTC. Residues: CASSGGTPQETQYF.